Sequencing of this T cell receptor (beta chain) was carried out in a study of siplizumab effects on memory and regulatory T cells. Overall study findings and caveats: Only a minor fraction of alloreactive clones mapped to unstimulated subsets. Major contributors to the alloresponse seemed to be naive T cells, which also appeared more diverse than memory cells. Mean Treg-derived proportions of mappable alloreactive CD4+ clones were around 70% for siplizumab and less than 35% for controls.

For every sample, 90,000 to 100,000 TCR templates were assayed. Sequenced by immunoSEQ multiplex PCR; TCRdb stores in-frame clones only, minus some. This table has tens of thousands of clones, under 95% appearing once. Trimming pared 1 base from V and 5 bases from J, leaving 14 bases between. Germline V gene lookup returns CDR1 SEHNR and CDR2 FQNEAQ (reference sequence). The CDR3 runs to 15 residues. This clone was seen a single time. The antigen remains undetermined. The sequence came from a human donor in good health. Sample: CD8+ T cells sorted from blood. This chain links TRBV7-9 with TRBJ2-5; D is unclear. CDR3 sequence (DNA): TGTGCCAGCAGCTTAGGTCACGGTGATTCGGAGACCCAGTACTTC. Its translation: CASSLGHGDSETQYF.